Described below is a single TCR beta chain sequence and its context. The V and J ends lost 6 bases and 2 bases respectively, with 11 bases between them. Per germline, CDR1 MNHEY and CDR2 SVGAGI. The CDR3 has 13 residues. The data belong to a study of cytomegalovirus exposure and HLA in healthy donors. Sequencing used immunoSEQ multiplex PCR; TCRdb keeps in-frame clones, though not all of them. Of tens of thousands of clones in the sample, over 85% were seen once. The chain joins TRBV6-5 to TRBJ2-7, with no clear D. Sequencing was done on a sample of PBMCs. This TCR came from a man between 18 and 29 years old in good health and CMV-seronegative. The CDR3 nucleotides read TGTGCCAGCAGAAAATTTGGCACCTACGAGCAGTACTTC. It is translated as CASRKFGTYEQYF.